This T cell receptor beta chain stems from a study of T cells in localized non-small cell lung cancer. V trimming: 5 bases; J trimming: 2 bases; junction bases outside the gene matches: 8. CDR3 length: 17 amino acids. The germline V gene has CDR1 LNHDA and CDR2 SQIVND (reference sequence). Using immunoSEQ multiplex PCR, the repertoire was profiled, and TCRdb retains in-frame clones only, with some absent. The sample contains fewer than 40,000 clones, over 75% of which appear only once. In this sample, this clone turned up a few times. The gene calls are TRBV19 and TRBJ2-1, with TRBD2 identical over 11 bases. The receptor comes from a male donor aged 60 or older with stage III lung adenocarcinoma. The starting material was peripheral blood, obtained before any cancer treatment. CDR3: CASSGPSGRITYNEQFF. CDR3 nucleotide sequence: TGTGCCAGTAGTGGACCTAGCGGGAGGATCACCTACAATGAGCAGTTCTTC.